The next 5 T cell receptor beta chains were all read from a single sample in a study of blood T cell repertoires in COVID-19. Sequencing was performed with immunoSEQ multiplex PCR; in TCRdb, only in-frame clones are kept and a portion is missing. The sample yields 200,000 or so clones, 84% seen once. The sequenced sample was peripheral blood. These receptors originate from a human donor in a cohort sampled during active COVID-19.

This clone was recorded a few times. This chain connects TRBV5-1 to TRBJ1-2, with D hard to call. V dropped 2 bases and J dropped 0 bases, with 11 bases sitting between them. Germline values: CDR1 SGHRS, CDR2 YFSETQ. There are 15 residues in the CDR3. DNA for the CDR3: TGCGCCAGCAGCTTAGAGGAGTTCTCTAACTATGGCTACACCTTC. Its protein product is CASSLEEFSNYGYTF. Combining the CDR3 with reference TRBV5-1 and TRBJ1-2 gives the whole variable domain KAGVTQTPRYLIKTRGQQVTLSCSPISGHRSVSWYQQTPGQGLQFLFEYFSETQRNKGNFPGRFSGRQFSNSRSEMNVSTLELGDSALYLCASSLEEFSNYGYTFGSGTRLTVV.

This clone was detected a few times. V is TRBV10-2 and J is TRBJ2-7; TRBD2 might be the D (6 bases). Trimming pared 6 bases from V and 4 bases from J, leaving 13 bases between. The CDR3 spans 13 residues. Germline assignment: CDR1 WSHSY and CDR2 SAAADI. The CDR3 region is CASRGGSIYEQYF. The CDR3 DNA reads TGCGCCAGCAGGGGAGGCAGTATTTACGAGCAGTACTTC.

The CDR3 DNA reads as TGTGCCATCAGTCGGACAGGGGCCTACAATGAGCAGTTCTTC. This sequence encodes CAISRTGAYNEQFF. The chain links TRBV10-3 to TRBJ2-1; TRBD1 matches 9 bases. Trimming removed 5 bases from V and 2 bases from J; junction bases left unmatched: 1. This CDR3 region has 14 residues. Germline loops: CDR1 ENHRY, CDR2 SYGVKD.

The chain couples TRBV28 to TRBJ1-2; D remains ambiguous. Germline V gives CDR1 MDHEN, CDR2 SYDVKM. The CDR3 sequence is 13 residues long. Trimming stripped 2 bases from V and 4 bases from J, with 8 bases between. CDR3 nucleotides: TGTGCCAGCAGTTTAGTCGGACTCTATGGCTACACCTTC. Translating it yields CASSLVGLYGYTF.

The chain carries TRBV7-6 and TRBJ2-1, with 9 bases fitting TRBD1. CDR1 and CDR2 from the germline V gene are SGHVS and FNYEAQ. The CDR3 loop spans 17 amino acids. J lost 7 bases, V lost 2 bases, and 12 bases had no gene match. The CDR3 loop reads CASSLSPDRGRGNEQFF. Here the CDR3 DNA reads TGTGCCAGCAGCTTATCACCGGACAGGGGACGAGGGAATGAGCAGTTCTTC.